This TCR beta chain was observed in a study of cytomegalovirus exposure and HLA in healthy donors. CDR1 MNHNY and CDR2 SVGAGI come from the germline V gene (reference sequence). J was trimmed by 2 bases and V by 7 bases; bases with no gene match: 7. The CDR3 is 14 residues long. These donors, healthy bone marrow donors, were studied. Study findings and constraints: Later analysis demonstrated an association between a missense DCLRE1C variant and TCR beta V- and J-gene trimming. Highly shared variants forming one cluster were likely a sequencing artifact.

PCR used 60 Vbeta primers and 13 Jbeta primers. The data were produced by immunoSEQ multiplex PCR, yet TCRdb's version contains in-frame clones alone and is incomplete. Of over 150,000 clones in the sample, roughly 80% were seen once. With respect to this clone: Its cognate antigen is unknown.

The V and J genes are TRBV6-6 and TRBJ1-2; 7 positions match TRBD1. Sequencing was done on a sample of PBMCs. The receptor's source is a man aged 40-55 years in good health and CMV-seronegative. Here the CDR3 reads CASNIPGQNYGYTF. CDR3 in DNA: TGTGCCAGCAACATTCCGGGACAGAACTATGGCTACACCTTC.